One and the same sample provided the 8 T cell receptor beta chains below, sequenced in a study of tumor-infiltrating lymphocytes in localized non-small cell lung cancer. Data came from immunoSEQ multiplex PCR; TCRdb stores just in-frame clones and leaves some out. The sample consists of 6,500 to 9,000 clones, around 60% of them appearing once. The sample taken for sequencing was uninvolved lung tissue not adjacent to the tumor. These TCRs come from a human donor with non-small cell lung cancer.

The genes are TRBV6-5 and TRBJ1-3; D unresolved. V was pared by 0 bases and J by 4 bases, with 10 bases between. Germline V CDR1 and CDR2: MNHEY, SVGAGI. CDR3 size: 15 residues. The CDR3 DNA follows: TGTGCCAGCAGTTACTCGGGGTATTCCGGAAACACCATATATTTT. As protein: CASSYSGYSGNTIYF.

The CDR3 coding sequence is TGCAGCGTTAGGGCGGGGGGCTTTCGCACAGATACGCAGTATTTT. Translating it yields CSVRAGGFRTDTQYF. V and J are TRBV29-1 and TRBJ2-3; 8 bases agree with TRBD2. The CDR3 sequence is 15 residues long. Germline assignment: CDR1 SQVTM and CDR2 ANQGSEA. The J segment lost 1 base and the V segment lost 5 bases, leaving 8 bases of the junction unmatched.

V is TRBV5-1 and J is TRBJ1-5, with D perhaps TRBD1 (5 bases). Germline V gene data show CDR1 as SGHRS and CDR2 as YFSETQ. The V end lost 4 bases, the J end lost 6 bases, and 11 bases lay between the germline ends. The CDR3 is 13 amino acids. In DNA form, the CDR3 reads TGCGCCAGCAGCGAAGGGGTCGGTCAGCCCCAGCATTTT. Amino acid sequence: CASSEGVGQPQHF. The variable domain in full, with the rest retrieved from reference TRBV5-1 and TRBJ1-5, is KAGVTQTPRYLIKTRGQQVTLSCSPISGHRSVSWYQQTPGQGLQFLFEYFSETQRNKGNFPGRFSGRQFSNSRSEMNVSTLELGDSALYLCASSEGVGQPQHFGDGTRLSIL.

The chain combines TRBV4-1 with TRBJ2-7; D unresolved. The length of the CDR3 is 13 residues. The V end lost 0 bases, the J end lost 9 bases, and 12 bases lay between the germline ends. Germline V gene data show CDR1 as MGHRA and CDR2 as YSYEKL. The CDR3: CASSQDPALGQYF. In DNA, the CDR3 is TGCGCCAGCAGCCAAGATCCAGCGCTAGGGCAGTACTTC.

This clone came up a few times. V usage is TRBV4-1 and J usage is TRBJ1-4, with 11 bases matching TRBD1. The length of the CDR3 is 17 residues. Germline assignment: CDR1 MGHRA and CDR2 YSYEKL. The V gene end was trimmed by 3 bases and the J gene end by 0 bases; junction bases not matched to a gene: 3. The CDR3 nucleotides read TGCGCCAGCAGCCACCCGGGACAGGGGGCAACTAATGAAAAACTGTTTTTT. It specifies CASSHPGQGATNEKLFF.

The chain joins TRBV20-1 to TRBJ1-2; unclear D gene. V was clipped by 6 bases and J by 5 bases, with 7 bases between them. Germline V gene lookup returns CDR1 DFQATT and CDR2 SNEGSKA (reference sequence). The CDR3 extends over 10 amino acids. The CDR3 DNA is TGCAGTGCCACGCGGTATGGCTACACCTTC. Protein sequence: CSATRYGYTF.

The rearrangement uses TRBV5-4 and TRBJ1-6; 7 bases are shared with TRBD1. This CDR3 has 15 residues. Germline V gene data show CDR1 as SGHNT and CDR2 as YYREEE (reference sequence). The trim removed 4 bases at V and 6 bases at J, leaving 7 bases unmatched. DNA of the CDR3: TGTGCCAGCAGCCGGGCGGGACAGCTTAATTCACCCCTCCACTTT. Encoded protein: CASSRAGQLNSPLHF. Supplemented by reference TRBV5-4 and TRBJ1-6, the full variable domain reads ETGVTQSPTHLIKTRGQQVTLRCSSQSGHNTVSWYQQALGQGPQFIFQYYREEENGRGNFPPRFSGLQFPNYSSELNVNALELDDSALYLCASSRAGQLNSPLHFGNGTRLTVT.

The chain recombines TRBV28 with TRBJ1-2; TRBD1 aligns across 8 bases. V lost 3 bases to trimming and J lost 7 bases; unmatched junction nucleotides: 7. This CDR3 comprises 14 residues. Germline V CDR1 and CDR2: MDHEN, SYDVKM. The CDR3 coding sequence is TGTGCCAGCAGTTTTGGACAGGGTTTAAGTGGCTACACCTTC. This sequence encodes CASSFGQGLSGYTF.